Listed here is a single T cell receptor (beta chain). This clone was counted a few times. The antigen this receptor binds is unknown. There are no base qualities to consult, and no much larger clone falls within one base. The sample is drawn from a study of T cell changes during pregnancy in multiple sclerosis (dated 2019 in TCRdb). Broadly, across the study: In women with multiple sclerosis, the researchers looked at how the T cell repertoire shifted as pregnancy progressed.

From the cysteine through the phenylalanine, the CDR3 covers 19 amino acids. Solely the CDR3 DNA is kept, with 57 bases framed from the first base. CDR1 MRHNA and CDR2 SNTAGT are derived from the germline V gene. The germline V end is reduced by 0 bases and the J end by 3 bases; junction bases left unmatched: 7. Library preparation was by the immunoSEQ multiplex PCR assay. As stored in TCRdb, this immuneACCESS dataset retains in-frame rearrangements with V and J assigned. A fraction of the clones does not appear; measured against another copy, unresolved V genes explain less than half of the discrepancy, and the remainder lacks a known reason. Present in this sample are about 79,000 clones, about 90% of which were seen just once. Around 0.5% of the sample is in the top ten clones.

Sample: CD4+ T cells from peripheral blood mononuclear cells, taken in the second trimester of pregnancy. The sequence was collected from a female donor with multiple sclerosis, enrolled in a pregnancy study. The rearranged segments are TRBV6-4 and TRBJ2-3; the central 15 bases match TRBD2. The DNA sequence reads TGTGCCAGCAGTGACTCGTTCTACGGACTAGCGGGAGGGACAGATACGCAGTATTTT. This yields the protein CASSDSFYGLAGGTDTQYF.